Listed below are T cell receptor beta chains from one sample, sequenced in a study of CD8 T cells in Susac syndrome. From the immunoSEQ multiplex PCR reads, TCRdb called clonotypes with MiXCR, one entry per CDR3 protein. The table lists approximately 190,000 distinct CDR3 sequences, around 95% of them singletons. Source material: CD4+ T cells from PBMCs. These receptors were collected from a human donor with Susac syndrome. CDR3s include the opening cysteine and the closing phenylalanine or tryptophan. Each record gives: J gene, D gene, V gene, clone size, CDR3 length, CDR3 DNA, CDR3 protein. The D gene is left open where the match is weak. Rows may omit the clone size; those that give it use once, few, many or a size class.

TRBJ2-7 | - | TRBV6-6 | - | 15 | TGTGCCAGCAGTCGCTATGGAGGGGGGGGGTACGAGCAGTACTTC | CASSRYGGGGYEQYF
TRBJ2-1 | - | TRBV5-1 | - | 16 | TGCGCCAGCAGCTCTCATTCGGGAGACGCCTACAATGAGCAGTTCTTC | CASSSHSGDAYNEQFF
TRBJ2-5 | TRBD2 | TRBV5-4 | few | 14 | TGTGCCAGCAGTTCTAGCGGGGGGCAAGAGACCCAGTACTTC | CASSSSGGQETQYF
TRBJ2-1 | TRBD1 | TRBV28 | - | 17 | TGTGCCAGCAGTTTATGGTCGGGGACAGGGGTGTTGAATGAGCAGTTCTTC | CASSLWSGTGVLNEQFF
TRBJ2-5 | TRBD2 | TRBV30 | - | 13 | TGTGCCTGGAGTGCGGGAGGACAAGAGACCCAGTACTTC | CAWSAGGQETQYF
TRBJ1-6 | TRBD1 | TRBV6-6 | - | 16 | TGTGCCAGCAGTTACATTCCAGGGACAGTCAATTCACCCCTCCACTTT | CASSYIPGTVNSPLHF
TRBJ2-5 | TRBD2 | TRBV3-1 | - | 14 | TGTGCCAGCAGGTTAGCGGGGTTGGGGGAGACCCAGTACTTC | CASRLAGLGETQYF
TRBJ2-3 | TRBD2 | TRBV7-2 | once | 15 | TGTGCCAGCAGCTTAGCCAGCGGGGGGGTGGACACGCAGTATTTT | CASSLASGGVDTQYF
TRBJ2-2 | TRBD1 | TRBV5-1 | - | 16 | TGCGCCAGCAGCATAAGACAGGGGGCCAACACCGGGGAGCTGTTTTTT | CASSIRQGANTGELFF
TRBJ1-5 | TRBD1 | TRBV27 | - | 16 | TGTGCCAGCAGTTTCAACGGACAGGGTAGCAATCAGCCCCAGCATTTT | CASSFNGQGSNQPQHF
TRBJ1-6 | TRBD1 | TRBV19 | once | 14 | TGTGCCAGTAGATGGACAGGACCTAATTCACCCCTCCACTTT | CASRWTGPNSPLHF
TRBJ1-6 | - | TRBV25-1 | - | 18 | TGTGCCAGCAGTGAATCCCCGGGACGGGGCTCCTATAATTCACCCCTCCACTTT | CASSESPGRGSYNSPLHF
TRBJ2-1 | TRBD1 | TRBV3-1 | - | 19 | TGTGCCAGCAGCCCCACCGTGCGGACAGGGGACCCCCTCTACAATGAGCAGTTCTTC | CASSPTVRTGDPLYNEQFF
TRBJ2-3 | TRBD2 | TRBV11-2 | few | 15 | TGTGCCAGCAGCCAACGGCGGGGGGACACAGATACGCAGTATTTT | CASSQRRGDTDTQYF
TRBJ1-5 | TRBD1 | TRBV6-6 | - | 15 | TGTGCCAGCAACGTCCGGGACAGTAGCAATCAGCCCCAGCATTTT | CASNVRDSSNQPQHF
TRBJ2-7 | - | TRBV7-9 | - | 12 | TGTGCCAGCAGCTTGAGTCGCAACGAGCAGTACTTC | CASSLSRNEQYF
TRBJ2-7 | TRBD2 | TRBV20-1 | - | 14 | TGCAGTGCTAGGACTAGCGGGGGCCACTACGAGCAGTACTTC | CSARTSGGHYEQYF
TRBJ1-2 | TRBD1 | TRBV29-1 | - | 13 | TGCAGCGTTCCGGACAGGGATAACTATGGCTACACCTTC | CSVPDRDNYGYTF
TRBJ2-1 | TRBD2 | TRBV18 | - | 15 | TGTGCCAGCTCACCACGGGGACTAGCTCGCGATGAGCAGTTCTTC | CASSPRGLARDEQFF
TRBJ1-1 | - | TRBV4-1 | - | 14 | TGCGCCAGCAGCCAAGATGGGGCGAACACTGAAGCTTTCTTT | CASSQDGANTEAFF
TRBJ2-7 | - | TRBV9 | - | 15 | TGTGCCAGCAGCGTAGGACACCTCGAGGCCGGCGAGCAGTACTTC | CASSVGHLEAGEQYF
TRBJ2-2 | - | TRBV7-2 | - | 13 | TGTGCCAGCAGCTCTCAATTGCTCGGGGAGCTGTTTTTT | CASSSQLLGELFF
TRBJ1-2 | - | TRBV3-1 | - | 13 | TGTGCCAGCAGCCAAGGTGCAGGCTATGGCTACACCTTC | CASSQGAGYGYTF
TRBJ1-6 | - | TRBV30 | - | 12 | TGTGCCTGGAGTAGCGGGAATTCACCCCTCCATTTT | CAWSSGNSPLHF
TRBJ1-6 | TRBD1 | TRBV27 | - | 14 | TGTGCCAGCAGGGTGACAGGGAAGGGTTCACCCCTCCACTTT | CASRVTGKGSPLHF
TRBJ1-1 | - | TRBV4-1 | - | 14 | TGCGCCAGCAGCCAACAAACCAGAGGCACTGAAGCTTTCTTT | CASSQQTRGTEAFF
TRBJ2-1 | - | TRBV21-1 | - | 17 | TGTGCCAGCAGCACTCAAAAGGGTCCGGGATCAGGCGATGAGCAGTTCTTC | CASSTQKGPGSGDEQFF
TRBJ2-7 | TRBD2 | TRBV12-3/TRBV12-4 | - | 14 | TGTGCCAGCAGCCCCGCGGGCGGGGGCTACGAGCAGTACTTC | CASSPAGGGYEQYF